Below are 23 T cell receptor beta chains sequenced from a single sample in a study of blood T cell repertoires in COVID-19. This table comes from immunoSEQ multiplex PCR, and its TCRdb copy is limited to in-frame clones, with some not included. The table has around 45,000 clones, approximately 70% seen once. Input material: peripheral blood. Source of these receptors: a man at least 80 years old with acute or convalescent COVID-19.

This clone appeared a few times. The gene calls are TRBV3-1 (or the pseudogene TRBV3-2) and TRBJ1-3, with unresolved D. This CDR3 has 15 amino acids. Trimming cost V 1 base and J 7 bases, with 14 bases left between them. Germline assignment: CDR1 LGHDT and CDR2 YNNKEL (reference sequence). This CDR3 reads CASSQGTPSQNTIYF. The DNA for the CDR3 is TGTGCCAGCAGCCAAGGGACTCCTAGCCAGAACACCATATATTTT.

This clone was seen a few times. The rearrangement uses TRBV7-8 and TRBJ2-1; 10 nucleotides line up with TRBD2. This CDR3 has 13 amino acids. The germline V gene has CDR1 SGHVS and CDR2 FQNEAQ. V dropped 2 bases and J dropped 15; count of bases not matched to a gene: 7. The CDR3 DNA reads TGTGCCAGCAGCTTAACGGGACTAGCGCAAGGGTTCTTC. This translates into CASSLTGLAQGFF. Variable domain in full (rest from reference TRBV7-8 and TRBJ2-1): GAGVSQSPRYKVAKRGQDVALRCDPISGHVSLFWYQQALGQGPEFLTYFQNEAQLDKSGLPSDRFFAERPEGSVSTLKIQRTQQEDSAVYLCASSLTGLAQGFFGPGTRLTVL.

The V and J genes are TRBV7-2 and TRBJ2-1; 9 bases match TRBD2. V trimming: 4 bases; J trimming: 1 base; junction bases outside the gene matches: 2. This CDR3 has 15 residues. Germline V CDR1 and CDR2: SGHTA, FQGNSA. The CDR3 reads CASSSTSGSYNEQFF. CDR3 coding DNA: TGTGCCAGCAGCTCAACTAGCGGGTCCTACAATGAGCAGTTCTTC.

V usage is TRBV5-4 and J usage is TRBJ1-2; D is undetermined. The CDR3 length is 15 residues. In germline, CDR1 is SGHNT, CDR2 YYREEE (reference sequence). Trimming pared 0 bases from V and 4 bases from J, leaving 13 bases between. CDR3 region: CASSLAAGVGYGYTF. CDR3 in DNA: TGTGCCAGCAGCTTGGCGGCGGGCGTTGGCTATGGCTACACCTTC.

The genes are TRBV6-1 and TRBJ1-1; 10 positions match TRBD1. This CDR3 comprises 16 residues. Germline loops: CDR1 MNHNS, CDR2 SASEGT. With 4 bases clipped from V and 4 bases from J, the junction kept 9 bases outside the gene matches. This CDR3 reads CASSARTGGLTTEAFF. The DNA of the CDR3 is TGTGCCAGCAGTGCCCGGACAGGGGGTTTGACCACTGAAGCTTTCTTT.

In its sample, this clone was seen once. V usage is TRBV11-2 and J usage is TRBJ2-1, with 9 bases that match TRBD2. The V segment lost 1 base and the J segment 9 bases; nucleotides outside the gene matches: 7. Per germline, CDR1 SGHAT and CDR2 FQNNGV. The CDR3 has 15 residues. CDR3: CASSLVGGRAGEQFF. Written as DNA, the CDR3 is TGTGCCAGCAGCTTAGTCGGCGGGAGGGCTGGTGAGCAGTTCTTC.

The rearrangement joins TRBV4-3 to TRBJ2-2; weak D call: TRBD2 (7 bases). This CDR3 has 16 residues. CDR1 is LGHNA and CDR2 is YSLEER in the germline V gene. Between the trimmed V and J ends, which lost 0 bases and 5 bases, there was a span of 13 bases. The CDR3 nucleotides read TGCGCCAGCAGCCAAGAGGTGGGGGGGCGTACCGGGGAGCTGTTTTTT. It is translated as CASSQEVGGRTGELFF.

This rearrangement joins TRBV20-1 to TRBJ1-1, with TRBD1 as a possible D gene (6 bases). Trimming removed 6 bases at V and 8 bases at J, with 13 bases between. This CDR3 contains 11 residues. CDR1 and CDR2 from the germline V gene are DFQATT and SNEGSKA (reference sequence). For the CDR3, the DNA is TGCAGTGCGGAACAGGGACCAGAAGCTTTCTTT. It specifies CSAEQGPEAFF.

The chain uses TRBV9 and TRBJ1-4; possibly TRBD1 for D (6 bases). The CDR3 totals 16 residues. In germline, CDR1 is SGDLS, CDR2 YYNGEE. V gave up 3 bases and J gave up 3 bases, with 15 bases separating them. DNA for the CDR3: TGTGCCAGCAGCGCTACGTCAGGGGCGGCTAATGAAAAACTGTTTTTT. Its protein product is CASSATSGAANEKLFF.

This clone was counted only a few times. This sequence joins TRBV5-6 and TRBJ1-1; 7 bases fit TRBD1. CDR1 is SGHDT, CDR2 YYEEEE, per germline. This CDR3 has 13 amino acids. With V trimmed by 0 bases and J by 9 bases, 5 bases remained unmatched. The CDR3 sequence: CASSLGRGPKAFF. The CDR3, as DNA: TGTGCCAGCAGCTTGGGTAGGGGGCCGAAAGCTTTCTTT. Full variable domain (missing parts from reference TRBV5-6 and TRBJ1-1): DAGVTQSPTHLIKTRGQQVTLRCSPKSGHDTVSWYQQALGQGPQFIFQYYEEEERQRGNFPDRFSGHQFPNYSSELNVNALLLGDSALYLCASSLGRGPKAFFGQGTRLTVV.

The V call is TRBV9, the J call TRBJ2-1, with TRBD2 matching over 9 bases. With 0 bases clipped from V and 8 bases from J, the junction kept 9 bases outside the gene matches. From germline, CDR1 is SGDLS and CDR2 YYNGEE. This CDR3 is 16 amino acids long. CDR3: CASSVDWPAGGYEQFF. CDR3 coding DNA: TGTGCCAGCAGCGTAGATTGGCCGGCGGGGGGGTATGAGCAGTTCTTC.

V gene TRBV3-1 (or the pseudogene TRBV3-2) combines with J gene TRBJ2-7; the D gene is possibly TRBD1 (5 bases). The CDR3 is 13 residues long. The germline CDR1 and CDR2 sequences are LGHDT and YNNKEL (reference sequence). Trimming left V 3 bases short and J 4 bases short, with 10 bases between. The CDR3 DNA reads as TGTGCCAGCAGCCAGATACAGGATTACGAGCAGTACTTC. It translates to CASSQIQDYEQYF.

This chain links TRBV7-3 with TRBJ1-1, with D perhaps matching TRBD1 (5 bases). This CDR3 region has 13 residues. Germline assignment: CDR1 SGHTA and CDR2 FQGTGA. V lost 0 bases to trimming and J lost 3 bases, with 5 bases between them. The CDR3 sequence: CASSLTGDTEAFF. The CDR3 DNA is TGTGCCAGCAGCTTAACAGGGGACACTGAAGCTTTCTTT.

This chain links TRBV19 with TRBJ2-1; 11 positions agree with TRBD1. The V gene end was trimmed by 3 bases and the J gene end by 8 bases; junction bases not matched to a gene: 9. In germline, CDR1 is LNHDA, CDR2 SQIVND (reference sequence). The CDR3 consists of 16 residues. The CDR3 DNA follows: TGTGCCAGTAGTATGGGCCGGACAGGGGGCCCCGATGAGCAGTTCTTC. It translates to CASSMGRTGGPDEQFF.

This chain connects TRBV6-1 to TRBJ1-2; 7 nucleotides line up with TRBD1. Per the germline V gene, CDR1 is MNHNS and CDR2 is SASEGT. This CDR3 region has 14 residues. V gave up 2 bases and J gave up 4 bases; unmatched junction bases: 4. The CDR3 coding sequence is TGTGCCAGCAGTGAAAGGGGGCTGGTCTATGGCTACACCTTC. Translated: CASSERGLVYGYTF.

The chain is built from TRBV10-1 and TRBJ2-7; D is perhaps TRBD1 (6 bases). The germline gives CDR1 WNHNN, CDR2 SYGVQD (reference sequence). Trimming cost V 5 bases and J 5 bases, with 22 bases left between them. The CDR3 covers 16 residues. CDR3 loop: CASSTNAGAPRHEQYF. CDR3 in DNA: TGCGCCAGCAGTACCAACGCAGGGGCCCCCAGGCACGAGCAGTACTTC.

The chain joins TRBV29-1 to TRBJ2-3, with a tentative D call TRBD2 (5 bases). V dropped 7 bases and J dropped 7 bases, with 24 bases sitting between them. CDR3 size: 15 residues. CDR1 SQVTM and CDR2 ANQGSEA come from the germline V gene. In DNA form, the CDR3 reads TGCAGCGCTACAAAACTACGGGGTATAGTTTATACGCAGTATTTT. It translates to CSATKLRGIVYTQYF.

CDR3 in DNA: TGTGCCAGCAGCCAGGACAGGTTTTATGGCTACACCTTC. Encoded protein: CASSQDRFYGYTF. V gene TRBV6-6 combines with J gene TRBJ1-2; 7 bases match TRBD1. The CDR3 totals 13 residues. CDR1 is MNHNY and CDR2 is SVGAGI in the germline V gene (reference sequence). V was clipped by 6 bases and J by 5 bases; unmatched bases: 6.

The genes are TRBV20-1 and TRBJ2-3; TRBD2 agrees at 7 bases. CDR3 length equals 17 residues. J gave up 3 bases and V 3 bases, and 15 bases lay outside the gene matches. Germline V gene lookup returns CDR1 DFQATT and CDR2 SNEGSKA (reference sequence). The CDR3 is CSASTPTRGGGTDTQYF. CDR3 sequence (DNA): TGCAGTGCTAGTACTCCCACCCGGGGCGGGGGAACAGATACGCAGTATTTT.

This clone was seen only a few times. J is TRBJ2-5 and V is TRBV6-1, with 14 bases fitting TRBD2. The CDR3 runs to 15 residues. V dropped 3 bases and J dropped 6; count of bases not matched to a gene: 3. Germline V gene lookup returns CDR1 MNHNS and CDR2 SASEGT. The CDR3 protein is CASSETSGGGKTQYF. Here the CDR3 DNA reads TGTGCCAGCAGTGAGACTAGCGGGGGGGGAAAGACCCAGTACTTC.

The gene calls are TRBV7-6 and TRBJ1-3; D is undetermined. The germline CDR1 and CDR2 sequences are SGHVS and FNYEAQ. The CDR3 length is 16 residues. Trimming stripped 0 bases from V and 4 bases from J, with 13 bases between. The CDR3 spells CASSLAQRSRGNTIYF. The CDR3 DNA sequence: TGTGCCAGCAGCTTAGCGCAAAGGTCCAGGGGAAACACCATATATTTT.

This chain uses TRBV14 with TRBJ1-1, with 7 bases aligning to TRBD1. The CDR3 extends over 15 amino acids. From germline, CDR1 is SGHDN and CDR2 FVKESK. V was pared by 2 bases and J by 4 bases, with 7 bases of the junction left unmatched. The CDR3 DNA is TGTGCCAGCAGCCAACGGACAGGCCGAGGCACTGAAGCTTTCTTT. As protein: CASSQRTGRGTEAFF.

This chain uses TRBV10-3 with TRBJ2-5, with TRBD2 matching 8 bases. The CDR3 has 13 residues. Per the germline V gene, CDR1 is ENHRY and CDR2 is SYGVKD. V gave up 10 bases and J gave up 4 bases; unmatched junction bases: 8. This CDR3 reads CATGGGEGETQYF. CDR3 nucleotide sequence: TGTGCCACCGGGGGGGGAGAGGGAGAGACCCAGTACTTC.